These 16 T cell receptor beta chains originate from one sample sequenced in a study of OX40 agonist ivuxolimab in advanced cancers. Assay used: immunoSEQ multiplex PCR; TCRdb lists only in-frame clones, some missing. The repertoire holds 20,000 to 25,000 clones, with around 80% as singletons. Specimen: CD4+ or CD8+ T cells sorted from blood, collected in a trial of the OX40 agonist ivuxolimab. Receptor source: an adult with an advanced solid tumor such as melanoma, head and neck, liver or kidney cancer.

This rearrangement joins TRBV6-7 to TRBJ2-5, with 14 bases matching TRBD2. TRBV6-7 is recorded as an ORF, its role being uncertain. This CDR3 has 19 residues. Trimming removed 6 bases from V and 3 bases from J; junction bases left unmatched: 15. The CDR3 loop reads CASRPGTSGGQDPKETQYF. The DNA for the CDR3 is TGTGCCAGCAGACCCGGGACTAGCGGGGGCCAGGACCCGAAAGAGACCCAGTACTTC.

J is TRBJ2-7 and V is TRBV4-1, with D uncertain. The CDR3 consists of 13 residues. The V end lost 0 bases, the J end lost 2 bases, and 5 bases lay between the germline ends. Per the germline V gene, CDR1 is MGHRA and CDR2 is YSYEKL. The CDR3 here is CASSQEYTYEQYF. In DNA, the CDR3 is TGCGCCAGCAGCCAAGAATACACCTACGAGCAGTACTTC.

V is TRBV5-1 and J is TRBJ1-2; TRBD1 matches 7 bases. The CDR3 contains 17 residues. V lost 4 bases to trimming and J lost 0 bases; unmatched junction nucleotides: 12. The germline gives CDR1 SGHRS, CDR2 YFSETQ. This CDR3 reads CASSLYPGQTTNYGYTF. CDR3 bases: TGCGCCAGCAGCCTATATCCGGGACAGACAACTAACTATGGCTACACCTTC.

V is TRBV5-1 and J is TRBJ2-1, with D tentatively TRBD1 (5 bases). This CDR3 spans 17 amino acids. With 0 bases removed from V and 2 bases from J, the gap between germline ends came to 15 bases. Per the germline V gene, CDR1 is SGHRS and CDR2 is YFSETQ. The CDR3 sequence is CASSLAGFGRAYNEQFF. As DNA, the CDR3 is TGCGCCAGCAGCTTGGCTGGATTCGGCAGGGCCTACAATGAGCAGTTCTTC.

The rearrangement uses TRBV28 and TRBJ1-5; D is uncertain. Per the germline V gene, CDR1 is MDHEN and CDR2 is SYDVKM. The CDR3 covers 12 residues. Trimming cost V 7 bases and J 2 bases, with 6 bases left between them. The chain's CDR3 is CASTRRNQPQHF. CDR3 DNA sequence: TGTGCCAGCACCAGACGCAATCAGCCCCAGCATTTT.

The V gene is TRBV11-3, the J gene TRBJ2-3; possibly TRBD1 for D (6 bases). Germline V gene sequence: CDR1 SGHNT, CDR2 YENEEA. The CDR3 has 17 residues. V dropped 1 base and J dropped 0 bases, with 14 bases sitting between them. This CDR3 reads CASSLGDRKGSTDTQYF. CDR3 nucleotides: TGTGCCAGCAGCTTAGGAGACAGGAAGGGGAGCACAGATACGCAGTATTTT.

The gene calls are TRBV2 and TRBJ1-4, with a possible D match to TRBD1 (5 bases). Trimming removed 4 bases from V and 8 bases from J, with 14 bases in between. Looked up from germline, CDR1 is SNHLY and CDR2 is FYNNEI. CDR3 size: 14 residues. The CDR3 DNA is TGTGCCAGCAGTGGGGGGAGGGCCGGAGAAAAACTGTTTTTT. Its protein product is CASSGGRAGEKLFF.

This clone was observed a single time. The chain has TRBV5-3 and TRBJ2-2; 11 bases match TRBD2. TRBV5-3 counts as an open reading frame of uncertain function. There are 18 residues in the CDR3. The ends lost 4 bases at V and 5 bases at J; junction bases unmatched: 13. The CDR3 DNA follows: TGTGCCAGAAGCCCACCGGGACTAGCGGTAAGCCGGACCGGGGAGCTGTTTTTT. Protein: CARSPPGLAVSRTGELFF.

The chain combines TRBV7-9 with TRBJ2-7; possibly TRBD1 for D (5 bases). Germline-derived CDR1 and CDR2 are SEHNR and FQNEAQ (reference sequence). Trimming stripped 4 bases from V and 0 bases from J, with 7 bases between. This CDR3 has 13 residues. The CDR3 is CASSSDTSYEQYF. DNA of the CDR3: TGTGCCAGCAGCTCGGACACCTCCTACGAGCAGTACTTC. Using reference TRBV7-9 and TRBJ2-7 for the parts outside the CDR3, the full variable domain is DTGVSQNPRHKITKRGQNVTFRCDPISEHNRLYWYRQTLGQGPEFLTYFQNEAQLEKSRLLSDRFSAERPKGSFSTLEIQRTEQGDSAMYLCASSSDTSYEQYFGPGTRLTVT.

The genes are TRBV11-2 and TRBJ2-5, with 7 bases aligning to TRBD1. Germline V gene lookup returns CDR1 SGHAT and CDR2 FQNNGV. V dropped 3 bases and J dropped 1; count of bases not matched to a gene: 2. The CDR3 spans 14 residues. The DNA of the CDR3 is TGTGCCAGCAGCTTCTCAGGGGGCCAAGAGACCCAGTACTTC. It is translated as CASSFSGGQETQYF.

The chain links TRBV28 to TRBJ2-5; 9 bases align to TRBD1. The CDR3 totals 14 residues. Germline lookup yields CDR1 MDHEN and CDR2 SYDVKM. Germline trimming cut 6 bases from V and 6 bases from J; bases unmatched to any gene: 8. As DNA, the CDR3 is TGTGCCAGCAGAACCTCACAGGGGGCTCAGACCCAGTACTTC. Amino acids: CASRTSQGAQTQYF.

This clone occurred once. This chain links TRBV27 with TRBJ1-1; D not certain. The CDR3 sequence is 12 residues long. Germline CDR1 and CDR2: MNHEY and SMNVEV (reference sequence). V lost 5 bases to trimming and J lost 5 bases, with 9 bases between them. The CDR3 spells CASSPGRTEAFF. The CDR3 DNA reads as TGTGCCAGCAGTCCGGGGAGGACTGAAGCTTTCTTT.

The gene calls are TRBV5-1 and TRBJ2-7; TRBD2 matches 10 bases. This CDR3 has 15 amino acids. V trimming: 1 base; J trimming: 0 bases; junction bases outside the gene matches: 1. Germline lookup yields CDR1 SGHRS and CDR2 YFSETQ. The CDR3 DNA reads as TGCGCCAGCAGCTTGACTAGCGGGAACTCCTACGAGCAGTACTTC. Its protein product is CASSLTSGNSYEQYF.

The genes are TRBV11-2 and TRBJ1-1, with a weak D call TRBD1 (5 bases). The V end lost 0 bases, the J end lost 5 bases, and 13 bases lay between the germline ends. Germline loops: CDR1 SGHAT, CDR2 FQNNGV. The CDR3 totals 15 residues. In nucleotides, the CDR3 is TGTGCCAGCAGCTTAGATACGGGGGGTTGGACTGAAGCTTTCTTT. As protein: CASSLDTGGWTEAFF.

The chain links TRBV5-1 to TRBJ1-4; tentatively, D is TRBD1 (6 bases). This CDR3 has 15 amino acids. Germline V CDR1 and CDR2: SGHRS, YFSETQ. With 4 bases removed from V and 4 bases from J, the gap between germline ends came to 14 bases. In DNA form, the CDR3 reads TGCGCCAGCAGCCTTACAGGGAACCTTAATGAAAAACTGTTTTTT. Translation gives CASSLTGNLNEKLFF.

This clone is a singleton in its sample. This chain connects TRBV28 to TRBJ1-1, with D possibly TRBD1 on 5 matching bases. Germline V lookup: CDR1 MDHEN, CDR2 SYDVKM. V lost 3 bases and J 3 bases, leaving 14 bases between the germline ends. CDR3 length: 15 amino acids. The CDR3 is CASSLRGTGHTEAFF. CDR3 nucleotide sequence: TGTGCCAGCAGTTTGAGGGGAACGGGTCACACTGAAGCTTTCTTT.